Each of the 16 T cell receptor beta chains below was sequenced from the same sample in a study of T-cell reconstitution after alpha-beta-depleted transplantation in children. TCRbeta library construction was performed incorporating unique molecular identifiers. TCRdb itself ran the PCR reads through MiXCR, one entry per CDR3 protein. The sample yields about 870,000 distinct CDR3 sequences, roughly 15% seen once. The sequenced sample was PBMCs, mostly from graft donor cells, obtained 360 days after TCRalphabeta/CD19-depleted stem cell transplant. Receptors were obtained from a male patient younger than 18 who had a stem cell transplant for acute lymphoblastic leukemia, so the T cells may come from the graft donor.

This clonotype was detected a few times. The chain couples TRBV4-2 to TRBJ2-2; 10 bases map to TRBD1. This CDR3 contains 16 residues. V lost 4 bases to trimming and J lost 0 bases; unmatched junction nucleotides: 2. Germline CDR1 is LGHNA and CDR2 is YNFKEQ. The CDR3 DNA reads as TGTGCCAGCAGCCCAGGACAGGGGGCGAACACCGGGGAGCTGTTTTTT. Translating it yields CASSPGQGANTGELFF.

This clonotype has more than one count but fewer than ten. The chain joins TRBV7-9 to TRBJ2-3; D tentatively reads TRBD1 or TRBD2 (6 bases each). Germline lookup yields CDR1 SEHNR and CDR2 FQNEAQ (reference sequence). This CDR3 has 15 amino acids. Trimming took 4 bases from V and 5 from J, leaving 16 bases between them. The CDR3 coding sequence is TGTGCCAGCAGCTCTGGGGGGCTTCGGGGAGATACGCAGTATTTT. Protein sequence: CASSSGGLRGDTQYF.

The chain carries TRBV6-1 and TRBJ2-1; no clear D gene. From germline, CDR1 is MNHNS and CDR2 SASEGT. V was trimmed by 7 bases and J by 9 bases, leaving 19 bases between them. The CDR3 has 14 amino acids. The CDR3 loop is CASNPRNGFGEQFF. The CDR3 DNA is TGTGCCAGCAATCCCAGGAATGGGTTCGGTGAGCAGTTCTTC.

CDR3 residues: CASRLFGLAGSSGEQYF. The CDR3 DNA follows: TGTGCCAGCAGATTATTCGGACTAGCGGGGTCGTCCGGCGAGCAGTACTTC. The chain joins TRBV6-2 or TRBV6-3 to TRBJ2-7; 12 bases align to TRBD2. Germline trimming cut 6 bases from V and 6 bases from J; bases unmatched to any gene: 15. The CDR3 runs to 17 residues. Germline CDR1 reads MNHEY; CDR2 reads SVGEGT.

This rearrangement joins TRBV24-1 to TRBJ2-2, with D perhaps matching TRBD1 (6 bases). The germline gives CDR1 KGHDR, CDR2 SFDVKD. The CDR3 totals 15 residues. The germline V and J ends were trimmed by 4 bases and 3 bases, with 11 bases remaining between them. The CDR3 DNA sequence: TGTGCCACCAGTGAGGGGCAGGGGTACACCGGGGAGCTGTTTTTT. Translating it yields CATSEGQGYTGELFF.

The chain recombines TRBV4-1 with TRBJ2-2; TRBD2 matches 9 bases. The trim removed 0 bases at V and 8 bases at J, leaving 10 bases unmatched. There are 17 residues in the CDR3. The V gene's germline CDR1 is MGHRA and CDR2 YSYEKL. The CDR3 coding sequence is TGCGCCAGCAGCCAAGATTGGGTAGCGGGAGCTGCTGGGGAGCTGTTTTTT. This codes for CASSQDWVAGAAGELFF.

This clonotype has more than one count but fewer than ten. The chain uses TRBV9 and TRBJ2-5; no clear D. Trimming removed 3 bases at V and 2 bases at J, with 17 bases between. This CDR3 has 16 residues. The germline CDR1 and CDR2 sequences are SGDLS and YYNGEE. The chain's CDR3 is CASSARGPTPQETQYF. CDR3 DNA sequence: TGTGCCAGCAGCGCCCGAGGCCCAACGCCTCAAGAGACCCAGTACTTC.

This clonotype was seen more than once but under ten times. The V and J genes are TRBV5-1 and TRBJ2-7; maybe TRBD1 (6 bases). In germline, CDR1 is SGHRS, CDR2 YFSETQ. There are 14 residues in the CDR3. Between the trimmed V and J ends, which lost 2 bases and 2 bases, there was a span of 11 bases. The CDR3 sequence is CASSLQGPAYEQYF. CDR3 bases: TGCGCCAGCAGCTTACAGGGTCCAGCCTACGAGCAGTACTTC.

This clonotype was detected only a few times. This sequence joins TRBV5-1 and TRBJ2-3, with a tentative D call TRBD2 (6 bases). With 3 bases removed from V and 4 bases from J, the gap between germline ends came to 15 bases. This CDR3 comprises 15 residues. Germline CDR1 is SGHRS and CDR2 is YFSETQ. The CDR3 sequence is CASSSTRERADTQYF. The CDR3 nucleotides read TGCGCCAGCAGCTCAACCCGGGAGCGGGCAGATACGCAGTATTTT. The entire variable domain, with the rest obtained from reference TRBV5-1 and TRBJ2-3, is as follows: KAGVTQTPRYLIKTRGQQVTLSCSPISGHRSVSWYQQTPGQGLQFLFEYFSETQRNKGNFPGRFSGRQFSNSRSEMNVSTLELGDSALYLCASSSTRERADTQYFGPGTRLTVL.

This chain uses TRBV5-8 with TRBJ2-3; TRBD1 agrees at 8 bases. The CDR3 contains 16 residues. Per the germline V gene, CDR1 is SGHTS and CDR2 is YDEGEE. V dropped 1 base and J dropped 1; count of bases not matched to a gene: 5. The CDR3 nucleotides are TGTGCCAGCAGCTTGCAGGGGGCGGTCGGCACAGATACGCAGTATTTT. Translation: CASSLQGAVGTDTQYF.

This sequence joins TRBV6-2 or TRBV6-3 and TRBJ2-7; D ambiguous. Germline loops: CDR1 MNHEY, CDR2 SVGEGT. This CDR3 is built from 13 residues. With 1 base removed from V and 3 bases from J, the gap between germline ends came to 7 bases. CDR3 residues: CASSYWLSYEQYF. The CDR3 DNA follows: TGTGCCAGCAGTTACTGGTTGAGCTACGAGCAGTACTTC.

V and J are TRBV7-8 and TRBJ2-3, with 8 nucleotides matching TRBD2. Germline values: CDR1 SGHVS, CDR2 FQNEAQ. The CDR3 totals 16 residues. V lost 5 bases to trimming and J lost 2 bases; unmatched junction nucleotides: 9. Written as DNA, the CDR3 is TGTGCCAGCAGCCCACGAGGACTAGCTAACACAGATACGCAGTATTTT. Translation: CASSPRGLANTDTQYF.

The rearrangement links TRBV25-1 to TRBJ1-1; D ambiguous. This CDR3 has 11 amino acids. With 10 bases removed from V and 0 bases from J, the gap between germline ends came to 6 bases. Germline CDR1 MGHDK, CDR2 SYGVNS. The CDR3 reads CATAMNTEAFF. The CDR3 region has the DNA TGTGCCACCGCGATGAACACTGAAGCTTTCTTT.

This sequence joins TRBV10-1 and TRBJ2-1; either TRBD1 or TRBD2 may fit D (5 bases each). Germline V gene sequence: CDR1 WNHNN, CDR2 SYGVQD (reference sequence). V lost 4 bases and J lost 8, with 12 bases in between. This CDR3 spans 13 amino acids. Written as DNA, the CDR3 is TGCGCCAGCAGTGGGGACCCTTGGGATGAGCAGTTCTTC. As protein: CASSGDPWDEQFF.

The genes are TRBV6-5 and TRBJ2-1, with 12 positions matching TRBD2. Germline CDR1 and CDR2: MNHEY and SVGAGI. CDR3 length: 17 residues. With 1 base clipped from V and 10 bases from J, the junction kept 11 bases outside the gene matches. CDR3 DNA sequence: TGTGCCAGCAGTTACTTGCCTAGCGGGAGGGCCCCGGACGAGCAGTTCTTC. Translating it yields CASSYLPSGRAPDEQFF.

This clonotype has a count of ten or more. The chain carries TRBV20-1 and TRBJ2-5, with D possibly being TRBD1 (6 bases). V was clipped by 6 bases and J by 4 bases, with 12 bases between them. Germline loops: CDR1 DFQATT, CDR2 SNEGSKA (reference sequence). The CDR3 length is 12 residues. The CDR3 protein is CSAIQGIETQYF. The CDR3 nucleotides read TGCAGTGCAATTCAGGGGATAGAGACCCAGTACTTC.